The entry below gives a single T cell receptor beta chain sequence along with its context. No antigen is known for it. Germline V gene lookup returns CDR1 SGHVS and CDR2 FNYEAQ. The CDR3 contains 13 residues. The ends were cut back, 3 bases at V and 3 bases at J, with 6 bases in the middle. TCRdb keeps only in-frame clones here, not all; method: immunoSEQ multiplex PCR. The sample contains some 740,000 clones, 80% to 95% of which appear only once. This sample was included in a study of shared clonotypes between healthy human individuals. As defined, naive CD8 cells were CD45RO-negative and positively selected for CCR7, with terminally differentiated effector memory CD45RA+ cells excluded. The donor population consisted of healthy HIV-negative adults with no recent acute infections or vaccinations. Study observations and caveats: Sharing across several donors was seen in 4.5% to 6.5% of naive CD4 clonotypes.

The TCR sequence derives from a man aged 25 to 40 in good health. The genes are TRBV7-6 and TRBJ2-1; the D is unclear. Sequencing was done on a sample of naive CD8+ T cells sorted from blood. This CDR3 is CASSFPDYNEQFF. CDR3 nucleotide sequence: TGTGCCAGCAGCTTTCCAGACTACAATGAGCAGTTCTTC.